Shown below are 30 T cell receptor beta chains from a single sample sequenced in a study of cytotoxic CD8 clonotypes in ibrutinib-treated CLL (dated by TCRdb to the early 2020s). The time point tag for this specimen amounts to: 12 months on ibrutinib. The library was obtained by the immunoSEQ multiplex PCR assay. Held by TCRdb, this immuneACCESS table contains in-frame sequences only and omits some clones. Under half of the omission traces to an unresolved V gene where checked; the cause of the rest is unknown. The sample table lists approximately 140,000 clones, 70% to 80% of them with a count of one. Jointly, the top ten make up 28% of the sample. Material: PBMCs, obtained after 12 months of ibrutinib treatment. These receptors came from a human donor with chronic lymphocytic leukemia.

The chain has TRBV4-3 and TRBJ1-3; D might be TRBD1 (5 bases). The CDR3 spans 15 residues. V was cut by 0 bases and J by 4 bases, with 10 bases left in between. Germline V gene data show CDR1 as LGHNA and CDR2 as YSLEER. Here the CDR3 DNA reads TGCGCCAGCAGCCAAGACCAGGGCCCAGGAAACACCATATATTTT. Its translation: CASSQDQGPGNTIYF.

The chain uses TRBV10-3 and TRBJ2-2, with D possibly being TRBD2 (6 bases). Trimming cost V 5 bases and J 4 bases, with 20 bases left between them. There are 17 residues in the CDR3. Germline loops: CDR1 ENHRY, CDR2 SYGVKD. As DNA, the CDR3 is TGTGCCATCAGTCTTCGTGTCGGAGGGCCTCTCACCGGGGAGCTGTTTTTT. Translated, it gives CAISLRVGGPLTGELFF.

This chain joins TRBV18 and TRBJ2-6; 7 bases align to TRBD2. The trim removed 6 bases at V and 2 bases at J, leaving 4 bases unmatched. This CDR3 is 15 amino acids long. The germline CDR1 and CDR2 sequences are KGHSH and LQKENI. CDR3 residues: CASSRGGAGANVLTF. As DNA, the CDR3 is TGTGCCAGCTCTCGGGGAGGGGCTGGGGCCAACGTCCTGACTTTC.

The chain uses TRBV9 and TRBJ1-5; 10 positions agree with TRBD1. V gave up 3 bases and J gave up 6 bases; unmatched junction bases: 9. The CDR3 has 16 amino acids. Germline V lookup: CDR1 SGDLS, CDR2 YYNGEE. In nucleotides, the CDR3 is TGTGCCAGCAGCGCTAGGGGGGACAGGGGTTCTCAGCCCCAGCATTTT. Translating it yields CASSARGDRGSQPQHF. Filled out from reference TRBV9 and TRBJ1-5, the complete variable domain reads DSGVTQTPKHLITATGQRVTLRCSPRSGDLSVYWYQQSLDQGLQFLIQYYNGEERAKGNILERFSAQQFPDLHSELNLSSLELGDSALYFCASSARGDRGSQPQHFGDGTRLSIL.

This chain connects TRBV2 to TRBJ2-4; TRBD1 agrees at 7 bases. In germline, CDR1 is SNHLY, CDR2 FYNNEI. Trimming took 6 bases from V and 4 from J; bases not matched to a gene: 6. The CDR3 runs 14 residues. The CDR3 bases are TGTGCCAGCAGCGGGGACAGCCAAAAAAACATTCAGTACTTC. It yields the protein CASSGDSQKNIQYF.

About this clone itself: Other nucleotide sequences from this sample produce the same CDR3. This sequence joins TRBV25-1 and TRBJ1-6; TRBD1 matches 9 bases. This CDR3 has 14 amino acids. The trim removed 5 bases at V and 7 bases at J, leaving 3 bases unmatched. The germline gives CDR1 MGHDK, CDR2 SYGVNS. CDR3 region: CASSWDRDNSPLHF. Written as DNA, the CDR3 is TGTGCCAGCAGTTGGGACAGGGACAATTCACCCCTCCACTTT.

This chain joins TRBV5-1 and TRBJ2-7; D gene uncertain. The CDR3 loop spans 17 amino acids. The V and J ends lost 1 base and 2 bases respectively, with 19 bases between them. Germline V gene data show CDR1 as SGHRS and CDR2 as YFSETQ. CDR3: CASSLSLPAAKAYEQYF. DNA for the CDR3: TGCGCCAGCAGCTTGAGCCTTCCGGCAGCCAAAGCCTACGAGCAGTACTTC.

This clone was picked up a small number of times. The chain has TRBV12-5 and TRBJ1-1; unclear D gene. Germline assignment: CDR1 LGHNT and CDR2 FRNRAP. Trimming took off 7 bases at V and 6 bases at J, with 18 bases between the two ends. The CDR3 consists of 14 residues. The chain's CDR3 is CASAFGGREAEAFF. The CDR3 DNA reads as TGTGCTAGTGCCTTCGGCGGTAGGGAGGCTGAAGCTTTCTTT. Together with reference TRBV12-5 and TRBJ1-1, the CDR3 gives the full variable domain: DARVTQTPRHKVTEMGQEVTMRCQPILGHNTVFWYRQTMMQGLELLAYFRNRAPLDDSGMPKDRFSAEMPDATLATLKIQPSEPRDSAVYFCASAFGGREAEAFFGQGTRLTVV.

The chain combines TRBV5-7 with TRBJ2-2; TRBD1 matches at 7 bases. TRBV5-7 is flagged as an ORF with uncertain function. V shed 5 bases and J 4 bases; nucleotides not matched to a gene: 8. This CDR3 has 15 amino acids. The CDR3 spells CASRPDRVSTGELFF. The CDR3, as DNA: TGTGCCAGCAGGCCAGACAGGGTGAGCACCGGGGAGCTGTTTTTT.

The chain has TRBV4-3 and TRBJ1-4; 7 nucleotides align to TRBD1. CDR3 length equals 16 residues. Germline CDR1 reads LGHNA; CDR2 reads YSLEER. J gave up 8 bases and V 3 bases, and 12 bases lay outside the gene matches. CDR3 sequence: CASSQNTGARREKLFF. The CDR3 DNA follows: TGCGCCAGCAGCCAGAACACAGGGGCGCGGCGCGAAAAACTGTTTTTT.

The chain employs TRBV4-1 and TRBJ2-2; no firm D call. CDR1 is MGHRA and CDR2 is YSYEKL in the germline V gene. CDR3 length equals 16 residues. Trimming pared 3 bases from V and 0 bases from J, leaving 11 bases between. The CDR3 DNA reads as TGCGCCAGCAGCCAGAGGATGGCGCCGAACACCGGGGAGCTGTTTTTT. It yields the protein CASSQRMAPNTGELFF.

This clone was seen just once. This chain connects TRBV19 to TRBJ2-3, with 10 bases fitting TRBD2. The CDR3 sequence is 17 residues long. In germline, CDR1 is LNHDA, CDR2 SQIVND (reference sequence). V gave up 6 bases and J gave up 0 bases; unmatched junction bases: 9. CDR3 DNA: TGTGCCAGTAGCCCCCCCCGACTAGCGGGTAGCACAGATACGCAGTATTTT. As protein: CASSPPRLAGSTDTQYF.

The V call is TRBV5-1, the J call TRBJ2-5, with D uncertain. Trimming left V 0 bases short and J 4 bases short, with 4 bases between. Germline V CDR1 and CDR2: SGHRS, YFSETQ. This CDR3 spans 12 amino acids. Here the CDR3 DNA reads TGCGCCAGCAGCTTGGTTAGAGAGACCCAGTACTTC. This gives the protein CASSLVRETQYF.

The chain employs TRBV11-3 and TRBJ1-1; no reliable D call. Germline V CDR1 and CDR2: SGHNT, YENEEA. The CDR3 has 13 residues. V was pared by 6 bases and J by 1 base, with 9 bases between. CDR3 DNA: TGTGCCAGCAGAGCAAGGTCGAACACTGAAGCTTTCTTT. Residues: CASRARSNTEAFF.

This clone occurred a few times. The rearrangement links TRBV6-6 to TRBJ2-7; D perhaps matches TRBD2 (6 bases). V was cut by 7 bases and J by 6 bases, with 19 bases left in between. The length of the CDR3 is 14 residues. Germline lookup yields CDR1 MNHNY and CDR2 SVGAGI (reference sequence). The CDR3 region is CASKEGPLVSEQYF. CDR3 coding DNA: TGTGCCAGCAAGGAGGGTCCTTTAGTCTCCGAGCAGTACTTC.

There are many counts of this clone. CDR3 DNA sequence: TGTGCCAGCAACAGAGACGGTAACTATGGCTACACCTTC. Translating it yields CASNRDGNYGYTF. The chain links TRBV7-9 to TRBJ1-2; no clear D gene. Trimming pared 7 bases from V and 1 base from J, leaving 10 bases between. The CDR3 consists of 13 residues. Per the germline V gene, CDR1 is SEHNR and CDR2 is FQNEAQ (reference sequence).

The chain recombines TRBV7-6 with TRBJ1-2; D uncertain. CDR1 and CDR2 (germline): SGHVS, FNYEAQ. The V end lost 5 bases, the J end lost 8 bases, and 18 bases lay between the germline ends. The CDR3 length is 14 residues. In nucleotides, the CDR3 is TGTGCCAGCAGCCCAAGTATATGGGGTGAAGGCTACACCTTC. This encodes CASSPSIWGEGYTF.

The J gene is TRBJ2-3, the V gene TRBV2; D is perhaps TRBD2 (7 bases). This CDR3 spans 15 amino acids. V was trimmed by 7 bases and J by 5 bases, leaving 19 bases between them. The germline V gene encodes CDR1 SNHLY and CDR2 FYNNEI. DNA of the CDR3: TGTGCCAGCACTCGGGCGGGGGCCGGGGGAGATACGCAGTATTTT. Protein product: CASTRAGAGGDTQYF.

The CDR3 sequence is CASSYSQTLQETQYF. The CDR3 DNA follows: TGTGCCAGCAGTTACTCGCAAACTCTACAAGAGACCCAGTACTTC. V is TRBV6-6 and J is TRBJ2-5, with D uncertain. The germline V and J ends were trimmed by 0 bases and 2 bases, with 10 bases remaining between them. The CDR3 contains 15 residues. Germline CDR1 MNHNY, CDR2 SVGAGI (reference sequence).

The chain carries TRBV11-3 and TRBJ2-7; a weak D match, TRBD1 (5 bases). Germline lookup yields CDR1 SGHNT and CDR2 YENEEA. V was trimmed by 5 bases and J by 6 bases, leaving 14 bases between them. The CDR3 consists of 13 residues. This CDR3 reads CASSPTGQGEQYF. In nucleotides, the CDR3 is TGTGCCAGCAGCCCAACAGGCCAGGGCGAGCAGTACTTC.

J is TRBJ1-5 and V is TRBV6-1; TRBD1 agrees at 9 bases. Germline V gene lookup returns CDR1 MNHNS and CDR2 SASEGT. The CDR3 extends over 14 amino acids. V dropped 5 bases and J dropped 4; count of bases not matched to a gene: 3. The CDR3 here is CASSTGTGNQPQHF. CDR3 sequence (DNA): TGTGCCAGCAGTACCGGGACAGGGAATCAGCCCCAGCATTTT.

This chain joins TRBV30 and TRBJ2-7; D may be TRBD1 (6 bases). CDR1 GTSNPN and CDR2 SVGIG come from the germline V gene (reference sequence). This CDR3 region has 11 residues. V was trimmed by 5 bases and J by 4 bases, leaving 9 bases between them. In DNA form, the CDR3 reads TGTGCCTGGGAACAGGGTTACGAGCAGTACTTC. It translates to CAWEQGYEQYF. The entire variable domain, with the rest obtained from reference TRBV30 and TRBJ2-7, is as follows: SQTIHQWPATLVQPVGSPLSLECTVEGTSNPNLYWYRQAAGRGLQLLFYSVGIGQISSEVPQNLSASRPQDRQFILSSKKLLLSDSGFYLCAWEQGYEQYFGPGTRLTVT.

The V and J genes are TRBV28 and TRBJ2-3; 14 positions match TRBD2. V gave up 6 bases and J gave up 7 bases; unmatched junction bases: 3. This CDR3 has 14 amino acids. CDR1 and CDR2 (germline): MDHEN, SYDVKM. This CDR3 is CASSRLAGGNTQYF. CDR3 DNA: TGTGCCAGCAGCCGACTAGCGGGGGGGAATACGCAGTATTTT.

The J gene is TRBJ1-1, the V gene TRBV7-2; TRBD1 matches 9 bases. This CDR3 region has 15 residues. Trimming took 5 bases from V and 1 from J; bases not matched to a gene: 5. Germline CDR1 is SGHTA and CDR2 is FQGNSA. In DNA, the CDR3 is TGTGCCAGCAGCCATCGACAGGGGGAGAACACTGAAGCTTTCTTT. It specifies CASSHRQGENTEAFF.

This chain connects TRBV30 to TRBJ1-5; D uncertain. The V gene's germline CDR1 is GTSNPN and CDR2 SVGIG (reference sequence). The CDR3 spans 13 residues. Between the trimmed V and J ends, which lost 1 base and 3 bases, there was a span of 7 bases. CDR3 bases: TGTGCCTGGAGTGGGACGAACAATCAGCCCCAGCATTTT. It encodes CAWSGTNNQPQHF.

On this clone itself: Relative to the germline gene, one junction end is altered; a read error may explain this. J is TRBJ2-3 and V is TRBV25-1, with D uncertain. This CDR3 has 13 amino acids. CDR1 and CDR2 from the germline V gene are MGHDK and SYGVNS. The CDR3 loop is CASSESGTDTQYF. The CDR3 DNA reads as TGTGCCAGCAGCGAATCCGGCACAGATACGCAGTATTTT.

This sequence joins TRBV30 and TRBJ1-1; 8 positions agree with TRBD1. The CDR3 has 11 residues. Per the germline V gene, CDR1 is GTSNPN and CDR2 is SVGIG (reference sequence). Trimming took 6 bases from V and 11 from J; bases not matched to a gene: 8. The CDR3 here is CACIPGGRAFF. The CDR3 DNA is TGTGCCTGCATACCAGGGGGCCGGGCTTTCTTT.

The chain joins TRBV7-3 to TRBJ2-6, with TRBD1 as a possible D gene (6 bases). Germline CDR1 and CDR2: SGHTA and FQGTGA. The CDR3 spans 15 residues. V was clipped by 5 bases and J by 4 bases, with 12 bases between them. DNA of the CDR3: TGTGCCAGCAGCCCCCAGGGGTCAGGGGCCAACGTCCTGACTTTC. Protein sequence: CASSPQGSGANVLTF.

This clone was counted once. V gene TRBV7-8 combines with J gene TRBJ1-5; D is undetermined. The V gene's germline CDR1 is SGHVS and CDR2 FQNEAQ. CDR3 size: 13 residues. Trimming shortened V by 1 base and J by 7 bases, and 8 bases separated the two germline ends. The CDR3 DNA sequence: TGTGCCAGCAGCTTAGACATAAAACAGCCCCAGCATTTT. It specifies CASSLDIKQPQHF.

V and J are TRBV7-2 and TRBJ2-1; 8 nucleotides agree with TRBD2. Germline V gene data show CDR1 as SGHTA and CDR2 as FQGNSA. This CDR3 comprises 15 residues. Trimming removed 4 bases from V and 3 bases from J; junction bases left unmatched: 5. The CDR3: CASSSGTSFYNEQFF. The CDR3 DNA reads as TGTGCCAGCAGCTCTGGGACTAGTTTCTACAATGAGCAGTTCTTC.